This T cell receptor (beta chain) derives from a study of shared T cell receptors in the human thymus. Clones were read by immunoSEQ multiplex PCR, and TCRdb kept only the in-frame ones, dropping some. The sample includes around 730,000 clones, 80% to 90% seen only once; the top ten take more than 0.01%. With V trimmed by 2 bases and J by 1 base, 21 bases remained unmatched. Germline V gene sequence: CDR1 GTSNPN, CDR2 SVGIG (reference sequence). The CDR3 loop spans 20 amino acids. The sample was also reused in another study, on human thymus T cells. That work adds: Having surgery to correct congenital heart defects, healthy Finnish infants acted as the donors. Thymus specimens were resections from corrective heart surgery. There appeared to be biased usage of V and J genes in thymic and blood repertoires. Related work found strong thymic repertoire overlap between unrelated individuals.

Sequenced material: thymocytes. This TCR was sampled from a girl in the first two years of life with a congenital heart defect. The J gene is TRBJ2-5, the V gene TRBV30; 8 bases fit TRBD2. CDR3 in amino acids: CAWSLFNVNSGALFQETQYF. The CDR3 nucleotides are TGTGCCTGGAGTCTTTTTAACGTTAATAGCGGGGCCCTCTTCCAAGAGACCCAGTACTTC.